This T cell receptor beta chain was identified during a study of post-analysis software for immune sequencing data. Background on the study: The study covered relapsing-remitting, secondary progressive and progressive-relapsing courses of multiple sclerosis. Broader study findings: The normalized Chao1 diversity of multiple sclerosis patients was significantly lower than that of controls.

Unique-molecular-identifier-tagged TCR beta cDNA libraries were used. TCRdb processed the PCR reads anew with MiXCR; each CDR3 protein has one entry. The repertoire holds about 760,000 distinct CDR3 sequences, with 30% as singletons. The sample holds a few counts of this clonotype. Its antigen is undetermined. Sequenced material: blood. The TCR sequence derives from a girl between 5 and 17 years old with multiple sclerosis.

The CDR3 loop is CSARDFNPDTQYF. In DNA, the CDR3 is TGCAGTGCTAGGGACTTCAATCCAGATACGCAGTATTTT. The chain has TRBV20-1 and TRBJ2-3; D is perhaps TRBD2 (5 bases). There are 13 residues in the CDR3. Germline loops: CDR1 DFQATT, CDR2 SNEGSKA (reference sequence). Trimming shortened V by 3 bases and J by 4 bases, and 11 bases separated the two germline ends.